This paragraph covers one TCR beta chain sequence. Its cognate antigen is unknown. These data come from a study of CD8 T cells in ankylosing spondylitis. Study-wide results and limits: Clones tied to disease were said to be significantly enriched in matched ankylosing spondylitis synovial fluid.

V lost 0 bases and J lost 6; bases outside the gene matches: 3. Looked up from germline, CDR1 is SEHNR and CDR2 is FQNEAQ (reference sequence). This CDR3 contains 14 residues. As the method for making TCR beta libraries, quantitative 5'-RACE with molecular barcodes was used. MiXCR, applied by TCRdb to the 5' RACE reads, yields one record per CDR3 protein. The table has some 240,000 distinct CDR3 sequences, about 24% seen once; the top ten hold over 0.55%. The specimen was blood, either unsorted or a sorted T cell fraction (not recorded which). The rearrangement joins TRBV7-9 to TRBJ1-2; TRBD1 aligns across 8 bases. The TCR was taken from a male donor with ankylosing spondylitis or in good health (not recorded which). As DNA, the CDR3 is TGTGCCAGCAGCTTAGCGAGGACAGGGAATGGCTACACCTTC. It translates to CASSLARTGNGYTF.